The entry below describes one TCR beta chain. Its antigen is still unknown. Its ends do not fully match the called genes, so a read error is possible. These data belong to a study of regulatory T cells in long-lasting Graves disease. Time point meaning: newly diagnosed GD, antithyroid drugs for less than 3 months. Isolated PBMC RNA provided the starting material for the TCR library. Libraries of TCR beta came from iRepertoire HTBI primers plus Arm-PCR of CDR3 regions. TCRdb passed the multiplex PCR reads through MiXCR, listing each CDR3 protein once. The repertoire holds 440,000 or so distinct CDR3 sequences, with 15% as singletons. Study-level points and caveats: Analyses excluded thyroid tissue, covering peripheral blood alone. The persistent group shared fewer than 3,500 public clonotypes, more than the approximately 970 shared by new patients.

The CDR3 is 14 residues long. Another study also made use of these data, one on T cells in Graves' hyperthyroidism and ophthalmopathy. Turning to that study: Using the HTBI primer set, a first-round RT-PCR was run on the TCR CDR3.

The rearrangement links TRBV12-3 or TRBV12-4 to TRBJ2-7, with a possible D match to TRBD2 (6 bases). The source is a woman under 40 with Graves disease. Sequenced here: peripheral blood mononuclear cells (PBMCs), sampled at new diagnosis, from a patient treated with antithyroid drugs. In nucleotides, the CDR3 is TGTGCCAGCAGTTTGGGTAGCGGCGTCTACGAGCAGCACTTC. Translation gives CASSLGSGVYEQHF.